The clone carrying this T cell receptor (beta chain) was counted between two and nine times. Each CDR3 protein gets one entry after TCRdb re-called the 5' RACE reads with MiXCR. The table lists under 75,000 distinct CDR3 sequences, approximately 13% of them singletons, with about 8.6% in the top ten. Germline CDR1 SQVTM, CDR2 ANQGSEA. This CDR3 contains 16 residues. This sample is drawn from a study of early T cells in non-severe SARS-CoV-2 infection. The chain employs TRBV29-1 and TRBJ1-2; 9 bases line up with TRBD1. The material sequenced was whole blood. The origin of this receptor is an adult who was a healthcare worker with PCR-confirmed SARS-CoV-2 infection or an uninfected control (not recorded which). The CDR3 is CSATPGTGKGNYGYTF. The CDR3 coding sequence is TGCAGTGCTACCCCCGGGACAGGGAAAGGGAATTATGGCTACACCTTC.